The 25 T cell receptor beta chains listed next were all sequenced from one sample in a study of blood T cell repertoires in COVID-19. TCRdb's copy holds only in-frame clones and misses some; the assay was immunoSEQ multiplex PCR. Of around 59,000 clones in the sample, approximately 80% are singletons; the top ten hold roughly 28%. The material sequenced was peripheral blood. These receptors were obtained from an elderly woman with active or convalescent COVID-19.

The chain employs TRBV11-2 and TRBJ1-5; the match to TRBD1 covers 9 bases. The CDR3 is 15 amino acids. Trimming took 5 bases from V and 7 from J; bases not matched to a gene: 9. Per germline, CDR1 SGHAT and CDR2 FQNNGV. The CDR3 here is CASSIGTGLGQPQHF. The CDR3 DNA is TGTGCCAGCAGCATCGGGACAGGGCTTGGGCAGCCCCAGCATTTT.

The chain links TRBV6-2 or TRBV6-3 to TRBJ1-5, with D perhaps TRBD1 (6 bases). Germline CDR1 and CDR2: MNHEY and SVGEGT. V shed 2 bases and J shed 5 bases, with 16 bases lying between them. The CDR3 sequence is 16 residues long. The CDR3 sequence: CASSYRISTGYQPQHF. CDR3 nucleotide sequence: TGTGCCAGCAGTTACCGGATCAGTACAGGGTATCAGCCCCAGCATTTT.

The CDR3 is CASSRGRSGANVLTF. The CDR3, as DNA: TGTGCCAGCTCACGCGGCCGCTCTGGGGCCAACGTCCTGACTTTC. The J gene is TRBJ2-6, the V gene TRBV18; D uncertain. This CDR3 has 15 residues. CDR1 is KGHSH and CDR2 is LQKENI in the germline V gene. V lost 4 bases to trimming and J lost 0 bases, with 7 bases between them.

The V and J genes are TRBV7-9 and TRBJ1-3; no firm D call. Trimming removed 5 bases from V and 10 bases from J, with 18 bases in between. Germline CDR1 SEHNR, CDR2 FQNEAQ (reference sequence). This CDR3 spans 14 amino acids. The CDR3 protein is CASSEYSGLPTIYF. The CDR3 DNA is TGTGCCAGCAGCGAATACTCAGGTCTACCGACCATATATTTT.

V and J are TRBV5-6 and TRBJ2-7, with 9 bases aligning to TRBD2. Germline V lookup: CDR1 SGHDT, CDR2 YYEEEE. This CDR3 region has 17 residues. V was pared by 0 bases and J by 0 bases, with 7 bases of the junction left unmatched. CDR3 in amino acids: CASSLGLAVLSSYEQYF. The DNA of the CDR3 is TGTGCCAGCAGCTTGGGACTAGCGGTTCTGAGCTCCTACGAGCAGTACTTC.

This clone appeared once. The chain recombines TRBV9 with TRBJ1-3, with D unresolved. V lost 0 bases and J lost 0, with 7 bases in between. Germline V CDR1 and CDR2: SGDLS, YYNGEE. The CDR3 runs 15 residues. CDR3 DNA sequence: TGTGCCAGCAGCGTAGGAGGCCTCTCTGGAAACACCATATATTTT. Encoded protein: CASSVGGLSGNTIYF.

This clone was picked up many times. This sequence joins TRBV25-1 and TRBJ2-3; D is possibly TRBD2 (5 bases). There are 13 residues in the CDR3. The V and J ends lost 0 bases and 4 bases respectively, with 5 bases between them. Germline values: CDR1 MGHDK, CDR2 SYGVNS. CDR3 amino acids: CASSEYGADTQYF. In DNA, the CDR3 is TGTGCCAGCAGTGAATACGGGGCAGATACGCAGTATTTT.

A note on this clone: A much larger clone is a single base away; this may be a read error. The sample holds other DNA sequences that translate to the same CDR3. The gene calls are TRBV2 and TRBJ2-7; 7 nucleotides agree with TRBD1. V was clipped by 3 bases and J by 7 bases; unmatched bases: 12. This CDR3 contains 15 residues. Germline CDR1 is SNHLY and CDR2 is FYNNEI. CDR3 nucleotides: TGTGCCAGCAGTGAGGAGAACAGGGGAAACTATGAGCAGTACTTC. Translation gives CASSEENRGNYEQYF.

This clone was seen a single time. The chain joins TRBV7-2 to TRBJ2-4; 8 nucleotides match TRBD1. The junction had 8 bases not matched to a gene; V was cut back by 4 bases and J by 6 bases. Germline V CDR1 and CDR2: SGHTA, FQGNSA. The CDR3 is 15 residues long. The CDR3 here is CASSSTGTGVNIQYF. CDR3 nucleotide sequence: TGTGCCAGCAGCTCAACCGGGACAGGTGTAAACATTCAGTACTTC. The full variable domain, its missing parts supplied by reference TRBV7-2 and TRBJ2-4, is GAGVSQSPSNKVTEKGKDVELRCDPISGHTALYWYRQSLGQGLEFLIYFQGNSAPDKSGLPSDRFSAERTGGSVSTLTIQRTQQEDSAVYLCASSSTGTGVNIQYFGAGTRLSVL.

This clone appeared once. J is TRBJ2-2 and V is TRBV5-1; TRBD2 agrees at 11 bases. V was clipped by 4 bases and J by 4 bases; unmatched bases: 3. CDR3 size: 15 residues. Germline values: CDR1 SGHRS, CDR2 YFSETQ. The CDR3 is CASSLLAGGTGELFF. DNA for the CDR3: TGCGCCAGCAGCCTCCTAGCGGGGGGCACCGGGGAGCTGTTTTTT.

The V and J genes are TRBV29-1 and TRBJ2-1; 10 nucleotides align to TRBD2. The CDR3 is made up of 13 amino acids. Per germline, CDR1 SQVTM and CDR2 ANQGSEA. V gave up 6 bases and J gave up 8 bases; unmatched junction bases: 7. CDR3 sequence: CSVLAGASHEQFF. Written as DNA, the CDR3 is TGCAGCGTCCTAGCGGGGGCCTCGCATGAGCAGTTCTTC.

The chain joins TRBV29-1 to TRBJ1-2; 9 nucleotides align to TRBD1. Germline V gene data show CDR1 as SQVTM and CDR2 as ANQGSEA. The CDR3 loop spans 11 amino acids. J was trimmed by 10 bases and V by 6 bases; bases with no gene match: 6. CDR3 sequence (DNA): TGCAGCGTCGGACAGGGGCGAATCTACACCTTC. Its protein product is CSVGQGRIYTF.

This rearrangement joins TRBV6-5 to TRBJ1-1; TRBD1 is a possible D gene (6 bases). V was pared by 6 bases and J by 1 base, with 12 bases between. This CDR3 comprises 14 residues. The V gene's germline CDR1 is MNHEY and CDR2 SVGAGI. Here the CDR3 DNA reads TGTGCCAGCAGCACACCACAGGGGAACACTGAAGCTTTCTTT. This codes for CASSTPQGNTEAFF.

The rearrangement joins TRBV9 to TRBJ2-3; TRBD2 matches at 7 bases. V lost 4 bases to trimming and J lost 3 bases; unmatched junction nucleotides: 5. The CDR3 sequence is 14 residues long. Germline assignment: CDR1 SGDLS and CDR2 YYNGEE. The CDR3 nucleotides are TGTGCCAGCAGCCCAGCGGGGTGGACAGATACGCAGTATTTT. Protein sequence: CASSPAGWTDTQYF.

The CDR3 DNA reads TGTGCCATCAGTGATACGGGACGGGGGGGCCTGGTGGAGACCCAGTACTTC. It translates to CAISDTGRGGLVETQYF. V and J are TRBV10-3 and TRBJ2-5; TRBD2 matches 8 bases. Germline-derived CDR1 and CDR2 are ENHRY and SYGVKD. CDR3 size: 17 residues. The V and J ends lost 3 bases and 5 bases, in that order; junction bases with no gene match: 14.

In nucleotides, the CDR3 is TGTGCCAGCAGTTGGACAGGGGGCTATGGCTACACCTTC. It codes for CASSWTGGYGYTF. The genes are TRBV12-3 or TRBV12-4 and TRBJ1-2; 10 nucleotides line up with TRBD1. The CDR3 sequence is 13 residues long. The V and J ends lost 4 bases and 4 bases, in that order; junction bases with no gene match: 0.

The rearrangement links TRBV28 to TRBJ2-1; 7 bases are a match to TRBD1. V lost 3 bases, J lost 4 bases, and 9 bases stayed unmatched. The CDR3 runs to 16 residues. Germline loops: CDR1 MDHEN, CDR2 SYDVKM. The CDR3 loop reads CASSFATGRHYNEQFF. The CDR3 bases are TGTGCCAGCAGTTTTGCGACAGGGCGCCATTACAATGAGCAGTTCTTC.

The sample holds a few counts of this clone. The chain is built from TRBV20-1 and TRBJ2-7, with 10 bases identical to TRBD2. The CDR3 is 13 amino acids. Germline CDR1 and CDR2: DFQATT and SNEGSKA (reference sequence). Trimming removed 3 bases from V and 5 bases from J; junction bases left unmatched: 4. Here the CDR3 DNA reads TGCAGTGCTAGTGGGACTAGCGTCAACGAGCAGTACTTC. Translating it yields CSASGTSVNEQYF.

The V call is TRBV7-3, the J call TRBJ2-2, with 11 bases lining up with TRBD2. The germline V gene encodes CDR1 SGHTA and CDR2 FQGTGA. This CDR3 has 16 residues. The V gene end was trimmed by 5 bases and the J gene end by 1 base; junction bases not matched to a gene: 3. The CDR3 DNA follows: TGTGCCAGCAGCAAGGGACTAGCGGTGAACACCGGGGAGCTGTTTTTT. Its translation is CASSKGLAVNTGELFF. Looking up the rest from reference TRBV7-3 and TRBJ2-2 gives the full variable domain: GAGVSQTPSNKVTEKGKYVELRCDPISGHTALYWYRQSLGQGPEFLIYFQGTGAADDSGLPNDRFFAVRPEGSVSTLKIQRTERGDSAVYLCASSKGLAVNTGELFFGEGSRLTVL.

This clone occurred a few times. V gene TRBV4-3 combines with J gene TRBJ1-2, with 8 bases matching TRBD1. V shed 3 bases and J 4 bases; nucleotides not matched to a gene: 4. From germline, CDR1 is LGHNA and CDR2 YSLEER. This CDR3 spans 14 amino acids. The chain's CDR3 is CASSHPDRGYGYTF. The CDR3 DNA follows: TGCGCCAGCAGCCACCCAGACAGGGGCTATGGCTACACCTTC.

J is TRBJ2-3 and V is TRBV25-1, with D possibly being TRBD1 (6 bases). This CDR3 is built from 15 residues. The germline gives CDR1 MGHDK, CDR2 SYGVNS. V was shortened by 6 bases and J by 2 bases, with 15 bases between the two germline ends. The CDR3 spells CASRLGRTDTDTQYF. As DNA, the CDR3 is TGTGCCAGCAGACTCGGTAGGACAGACACAGATACGCAGTATTTT.

V is TRBV10-1 and J is TRBJ2-3; D call uncertain. V dropped 2 bases and J dropped 1 base, with 7 bases sitting between them. The germline CDR1 and CDR2 sequences are WNHNN and SYGVQD (reference sequence). The CDR3 length is 14 residues. CDR3 DNA sequence: TGCGCCAGCAGTGAGGGCCAGGGCACAGATACGCAGTATTTT. Protein: CASSEGQGTDTQYF.

The V and J genes are TRBV12-3 or TRBV12-4 and TRBJ1-6; D remains ambiguous. The V and J ends lost 6 bases and 4 bases respectively, with 7 bases between them. The CDR3 runs 13 residues. CDR3 sequence (DNA): TGTGCCAGCAGCGAGCTTTATAATTCACCCCTCCACTTT. Translation gives CASSELYNSPLHF.

The chain combines TRBV5-6 with TRBJ2-1, with 9 nucleotides matching TRBD2. The CDR3 runs 18 residues. Germline V gene data show CDR1 as SGHDT and CDR2 as YYEEEE. The J segment lost 4 bases and the V segment lost 1 base, leaving 12 bases of the junction unmatched. CDR3 sequence (DNA): TGTGCCAGCAGCTTGCGGGCTAGCGGGGCTCGGGGGTACAATGAGCAGTTCTTC. It specifies CASSLRASGARGYNEQFF.

The rearrangement links TRBV7-2 to TRBJ2-5, with 8 positions matching TRBD2. The CDR3 totals 15 residues. Germline CDR1 reads SGHTA; CDR2 reads FQGNSA. J lost 7 bases, V lost 4 bases, and 11 bases had no gene match. CDR3 sequence reads: CASSSSRGGSGTQYF. CDR3 nucleotide sequence: TGTGCCAGCAGCTCCTCACGGGGGGGGAGCGGGACCCAGTACTTC.